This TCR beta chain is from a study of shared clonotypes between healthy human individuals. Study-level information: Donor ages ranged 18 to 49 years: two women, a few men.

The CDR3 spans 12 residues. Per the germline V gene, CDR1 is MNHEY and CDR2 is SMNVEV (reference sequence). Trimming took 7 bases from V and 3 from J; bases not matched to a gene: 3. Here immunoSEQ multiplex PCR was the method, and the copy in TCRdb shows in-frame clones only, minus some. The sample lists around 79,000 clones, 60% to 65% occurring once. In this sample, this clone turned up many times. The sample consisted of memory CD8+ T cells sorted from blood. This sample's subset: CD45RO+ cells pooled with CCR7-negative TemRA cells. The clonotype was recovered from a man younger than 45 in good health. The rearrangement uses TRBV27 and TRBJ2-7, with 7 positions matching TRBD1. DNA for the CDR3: TGTGCCAGCAAGGGACAGCACTACGAGCAGTACTTC. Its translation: CASKGQHYEQYF.